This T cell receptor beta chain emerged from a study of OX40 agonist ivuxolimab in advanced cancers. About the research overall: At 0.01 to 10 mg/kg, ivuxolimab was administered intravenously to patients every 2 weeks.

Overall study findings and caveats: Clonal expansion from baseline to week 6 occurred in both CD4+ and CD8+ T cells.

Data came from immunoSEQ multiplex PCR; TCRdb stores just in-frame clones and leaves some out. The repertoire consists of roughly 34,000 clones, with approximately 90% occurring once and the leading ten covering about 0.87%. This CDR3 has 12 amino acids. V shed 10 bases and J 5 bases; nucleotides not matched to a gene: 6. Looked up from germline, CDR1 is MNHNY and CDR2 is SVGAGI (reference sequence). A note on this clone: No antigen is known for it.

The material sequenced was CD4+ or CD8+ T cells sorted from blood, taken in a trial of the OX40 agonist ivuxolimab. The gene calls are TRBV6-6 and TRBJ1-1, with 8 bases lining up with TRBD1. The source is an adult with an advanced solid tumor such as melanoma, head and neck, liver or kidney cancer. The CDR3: CATDRDRTEAFF. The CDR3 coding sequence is TGTGCCACCGACCGGGACAGGACTGAAGCTTTCTTT.